Shown below are 26 T cell receptor beta chains from a single sample sequenced in a study of shared clonotypes between healthy human individuals. Clones were read by immunoSEQ multiplex PCR, and TCRdb kept only the in-frame ones, dropping some. The repertoire holds under 1,100,000 clones, with roughly 80% as singletons. Input material: memory CD4+ T cells sorted from blood. Subset denoted: CD45RA-negative fraction. These receptors were taken from a man aged 18-30 years in good health.

V and J are TRBV2 and TRBJ2-5; unclear D gene. From germline, CDR1 is SNHLY and CDR2 FYNNEI. The CDR3 length is 12 residues. Trimming shortened V by 4 bases and J by 4 bases, and 7 bases separated the two germline ends. DNA for the CDR3: TGTGCCAGCAGTGCTACGGCAGAGACCCAGTACTTC. This codes for CASSATAETQYF.

This clone was counted a few times. The rearrangement uses TRBV25-1 and TRBJ1-1; 7 nucleotides match TRBD1. The V segment lost 5 bases and the J segment 4 bases; nucleotides outside the gene matches: 7. This CDR3 is 14 amino acids long. Germline CDR1 and CDR2: MGHDK and SYGVNS. This CDR3 reads CASSKRQGPTEAFF. In nucleotides, the CDR3 is TGTGCCAGCAGTAAGAGACAGGGCCCCACTGAAGCTTTCTTT.

This clone was counted only a few times. The genes are TRBV30 and TRBJ2-1, with D unclear. Trimming removed 2 bases from V and 3 bases from J, with 11 bases in between. In germline, CDR1 is GTSNPN, CDR2 SVGIG (reference sequence). The CDR3 sequence is 14 residues long. CDR3 region: CAWSPLPIYNEQFF. For the CDR3, the DNA is TGTGCCTGGAGTCCCCTCCCGATCTACAATGAGCAGTTCTTC.

This clone appeared a few times. The chain carries TRBV9 and TRBJ2-3, with 14 positions matching TRBD2. Germline CDR1 SGDLS, CDR2 YYNGEE. J lost 7 bases, V lost 2 bases, and 6 bases had no gene match. The length of the CDR3 is 16 residues. The CDR3 loop reads CASSVRLAGGFNTQYF. The CDR3 DNA is TGTGCCAGCAGCGTTCGACTAGCGGGAGGGTTTAATACGCAGTATTTT.

J is TRBJ2-2 and V is TRBV6-1; no clear D. Germline V gene lookup returns CDR1 MNHNS and CDR2 SASEGT. Trimming took 6 bases from V and 6 from J, leaving 8 bases between them. The CDR3 totals 12 residues. DNA of the CDR3: TGTGCCAGCAGCTATCCGGCCGGGGAGCTGTTTTTT. Translating it yields CASSYPAGELFF.

The gene calls are TRBV28 and TRBJ1-2; 7 bases agree with TRBD1. This CDR3 comprises 15 residues. The germline V gene has CDR1 MDHEN and CDR2 SYDVKM. V gave up 8 bases and J gave up 8 bases; unmatched junction bases: 17. The CDR3 nucleotides are TGTGCCAGCTCTGAACCCGAGACAGGGTTAGGGGGCTACACCTTC. Protein product: CASSEPETGLGGYTF.

With respect to this clone: Being one base from a much bigger clone, this may be a read error. The J gene is TRBJ2-7, the V gene TRBV5-4, with TRBD1 identical over 11 bases. Trimming took 3 bases from V and 2 from J; bases not matched to a gene: 1. CDR1 SGHNT and CDR2 YYREEE come from the germline V gene (reference sequence). The CDR3 runs 14 residues. The CDR3 protein is CASSWGQGAYEQYF. The CDR3 DNA is TGTGCCAGCAGCTGGGGACAGGGGGCCTACGAGCAGTACTTC.

V usage is TRBV30 and J usage is TRBJ1-6; 8 bases map to TRBD1. J gave up 1 base and V 5 bases, and 4 bases lay outside the gene matches. Germline CDR1 is GTSNPN and CDR2 is SVGIG (reference sequence). The CDR3 totals 15 residues. CDR3: CAWSTGVSYNSPLHF. The CDR3 DNA follows: TGTGCCTGGTCGACAGGGGTTTCCTATAATTCACCCCTCCACTTT.

Only a few counts were recorded for this clone. The J gene is TRBJ1-1, the V gene TRBV11-2, with D uncertain. This CDR3 region has 13 residues. The germline V gene encodes CDR1 SGHAT and CDR2 FQNNGV. V lost 0 bases to trimming and J lost 4 bases, with 6 bases between them. As DNA, the CDR3 is TGTGCCAGCAGCTTAGATTGGGGCACTGAAGCTTTCTTT. Translated, it gives CASSLDWGTEAFF.

Notes on this clone: An end of the junction does not agree with germline; a read error may underlie this. This chain connects TRBV7-2 to TRBJ1-5; 12 nucleotides line up with TRBD1. The CDR3 loop spans 15 amino acids. Per germline, CDR1 SGHTA and CDR2 FQGNSA. DNA for the CDR3: TGTGCCAGCAGCGCCGGGACAGGGGGCAACCAGCCCCAGCATTTT. This sequence encodes CASSAGTGGNQPQHF.

This chain uses TRBV10-1 with TRBJ2-1; TRBD1 matches at 7 bases. The germline CDR1 and CDR2 sequences are WNHNN and SYGVQD (reference sequence). This CDR3 spans 13 amino acids. V was pared by 0 bases and J by 10 bases, with 3 bases of the junction left unmatched. The CDR3 nucleotides are TGCGCCAGCAGTGAGTCGGGACAGCTCGAGCAGTTCTTC. It yields the protein CASSESGQLEQFF.

The gene calls are TRBV28 and TRBJ1-1, with no clear D. This CDR3 is built from 15 residues. The germline V and J ends were trimmed by 3 bases and 0 bases, with 11 bases remaining between them. Germline loops: CDR1 MDHEN, CDR2 SYDVKM. CDR3 residues: CASSFHGRLNTEAFF. CDR3 nucleotide sequence: TGTGCCAGCAGTTTTCACGGGAGGCTGAACACTGAAGCTTTCTTT.

This clone turned up a few times. V usage is TRBV7-9 and J usage is TRBJ2-7, with D possibly matching TRBD2 (5 bases). Germline V gives CDR1 SEHNR, CDR2 FQNEAQ (reference sequence). V was cut by 5 bases and J by 2 bases, with 13 bases left in between. The CDR3 runs to 14 residues. DNA of the CDR3: TGTGCCAGCAGCCACGGCGGGCCGGCCTACGAGCAGTACTTC. It specifies CASSHGGPAYEQYF.

The rearrangement links TRBV2 to TRBJ1-1; D uncertain. Germline V gives CDR1 SNHLY, CDR2 FYNNEI. Trimming left V 3 bases short and J 2 bases short, with 13 bases between. CDR3 length: 15 amino acids. CDR3 region: CASSESWAENTEAFF. CDR3 nucleotides: TGTGCCAGCAGTGAGAGTTGGGCAGAAAACACTGAAGCTTTCTTT.

The V call is TRBV6-5, the J call TRBJ2-7; TRBD2 agrees at 7 bases. CDR3 size: 15 residues. V trimming: 5 bases; J trimming: 0 bases; junction bases outside the gene matches: 7. Germline CDR1 is MNHEY and CDR2 is SVGAGI. Here the CDR3 DNA reads TGTGCCAGCAGTCGAAGCGGGATAGGCTCCTACGAGCAGTACTTC. It codes for CASSRSGIGSYEQYF.

The chain links TRBV19 to TRBJ2-2; D remains ambiguous. The ends were cut back, 3 bases at V and 9 bases at J, with 17 bases in the middle. From germline, CDR1 is LNHDA and CDR2 SQIVND (reference sequence). This CDR3 has 15 amino acids. CDR3 nucleotides: TGTGCCAGTAGTATCTCACAGCTTACACGTCGGGAGCTGTTTTTT. Translation: CASSISQLTRRELFF.

The J gene is TRBJ2-7, the V gene TRBV6-5, with 12 positions matching TRBD2. The length of the CDR3 is 15 residues. Losses at the gene ends were 2 bases for V and 5 bases for J; bases not matched to a gene: 4. The V gene's germline CDR1 is MNHEY and CDR2 SVGAGI. The DNA of the CDR3 is TGTGCCAGCAGTTACGTCGGACTAGCGGGAAACGAGCAGTACTTC. Its protein product is CASSYVGLAGNEQYF.

The V gene is TRBV5-6, the J gene TRBJ2-5; D is undetermined. The V end lost 4 bases, the J end lost 1 base, and 14 bases lay between the germline ends. Germline lookup yields CDR1 SGHDT and CDR2 YYEEEE. The CDR3 length is 15 residues. The CDR3 sequence: CASSIRHGIQETQYF. CDR3 nucleotides: TGTGCCAGCAGCATAAGACACGGAATCCAAGAGACCCAGTACTTC.

This chain connects TRBV4-1 to TRBJ2-6, with 7 nucleotides matching TRBD2. Per the germline V gene, CDR1 is MGHRA and CDR2 is YSYEKL. The CDR3 has 15 residues. V trimming: 5 bases; J trimming: 2 bases; junction bases outside the gene matches: 3. Written as DNA, the CDR3 is TGCGCCAGCAGCTCCGCGGGGGCTGGGGCCAACGTCCTGACTTTC. It yields the protein CASSSAGAGANVLTF.

The chain uses TRBV6-6 and TRBJ2-5; 9 bases align to TRBD2. Germline-derived CDR1 and CDR2 are MNHNY and SVGAGI (reference sequence). The CDR3 spans 14 residues. With V trimmed by 10 bases and J by 8 bases, 14 bases remained unmatched. CDR3 bases: TGTGCCACCCTAGCCCGTGGTAGCGGGGGTACCCAGTACTTC. It specifies CATLARGSGGTQYF.

Of note for this clone: The same CDR3 is also encoded by other DNA sequences in this sample. The chain recombines TRBV29-1 with TRBJ1-2; a possible D gene is TRBD1 (6 bases). The CDR3 is 13 amino acids. Trimming took off 0 bases at V and 2 bases at J, with 7 bases between the two ends. CDR1 and CDR2 (germline): SQVTM, ANQGSEA. CDR3 sequence: CSVEDRGNYGYTF. DNA of the CDR3: TGCAGCGTTGAAGACAGGGGCAACTATGGCTACACCTTC.

The chain carries TRBV9 and TRBJ2-1; D is possibly TRBD2 (7 bases). CDR1 and CDR2 (germline): SGDLS, YYNGEE. The CDR3 runs to 21 residues. Trimming pared 3 bases from V and 3 bases from J, leaving 31 bases between. For the CDR3, the DNA is TGTGCCAGCAGCGGCCCCATGGCGTCACGGGGAGGGGGAACTTTCTACAATGAGCAGTTCTTC. It translates to CASSGPMASRGGGTFYNEQFF.

The genes are TRBV30 and TRBJ2-3; tentatively, D is TRBD2 (5 bases). V was pared by 3 bases and J by 3 bases, with 10 bases between. Germline V gene data show CDR1 as GTSNPN and CDR2 as SVGIG (reference sequence). The CDR3 is 13 amino acids. The CDR3 spells CAWRLGGTDTQYF. Written as DNA, the CDR3 is TGTGCCTGGAGACTAGGTGGGACAGATACGCAGTATTTT.

The chain is built from TRBV15 and TRBJ1-3, with D unclear. Trimming shortened V by 0 bases and J by 3 bases, and 9 bases separated the two germline ends. CDR3 size: 15 residues. In germline, CDR1 is LNHNV, CDR2 YYDKDF (reference sequence). CDR3: CATSRDREGGNTIYF. In DNA, the CDR3 is TGTGCCACCAGCAGAGACCGAGAAGGTGGAAACACCATATATTTT.

This clone was observed once. The chain couples TRBV6-6 to TRBJ1-4, with D unclear. CDR3 length: 15 residues. Between the trimmed V and J ends, which lost 6 bases and 0 bases, there was a span of 11 bases. Germline V gene sequence: CDR1 MNHNY, CDR2 SVGAGI (reference sequence). The CDR3 is CASSPAGATNEKLFF. DNA for the CDR3: TGTGCCAGCAGCCCGGCAGGAGCAACTAATGAAAAACTGTTTTTT.

This clone has only one observation. The chain combines TRBV6-5 with TRBJ1-2; no definite D call. The germline CDR1 and CDR2 sequences are MNHEY and SVGAGI. The CDR3 has 13 residues. V lost 6 bases and J 8 bases, leaving 16 bases between the germline ends. CDR3 sequence (DNA): TGTGCCAGCAGCCAAGGTTCCCTTTCCGGCTACACCTTC. Translated, it gives CASSQGSLSGYTF.